The present T cell receptor (beta chain) was sequenced within a study of radiation and T cells in renal cell carcinoma. The repertoire was sequenced with immunoSEQ multiplex PCR; TCRdb's copy has only in-frame clones and lacks some. The sample comprises about 18,000 clones, 45% to 70% of which are singletons, and over 9.5% rests with the top ten. Treatment described: 15 Gy SBRT to primary tumor, nephrectomy 4 weeks later. The sample consisted of tumor tissue, taken from a patient whose treatment included radiotherapy and nephrectomy. The clonotype comes from a man aged 50 to 60 with renal cell carcinoma.

The CDR3 region has the DNA TGTGCCAGCAGCCCAACGACTAGAACTGATACGCAGTATTTT. Translated, it gives CASSPTTRTDTQYF. This chain joins TRBV6-6 and TRBJ2-3, with a possible D match to TRBD2 (6 bases). The V and J ends lost 6 bases and 6 bases respectively, with 16 bases between them. The CDR3 length is 14 residues. Germline CDR1 MNHNY, CDR2 SVGAGI (reference sequence).